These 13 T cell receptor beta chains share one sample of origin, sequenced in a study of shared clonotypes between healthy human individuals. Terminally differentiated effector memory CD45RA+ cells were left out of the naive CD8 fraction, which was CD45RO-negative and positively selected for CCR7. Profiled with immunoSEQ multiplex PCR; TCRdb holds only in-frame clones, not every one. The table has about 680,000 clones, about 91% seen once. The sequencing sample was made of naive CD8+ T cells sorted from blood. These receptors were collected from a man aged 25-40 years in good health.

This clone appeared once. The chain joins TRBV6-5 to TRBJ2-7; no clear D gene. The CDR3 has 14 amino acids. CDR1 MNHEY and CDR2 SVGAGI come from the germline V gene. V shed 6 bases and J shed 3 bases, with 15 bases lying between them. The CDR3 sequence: CASRYSDGNYEQYF. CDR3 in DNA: TGTGCCAGCAGATACAGTGACGGAAACTACGAGCAGTACTTC.

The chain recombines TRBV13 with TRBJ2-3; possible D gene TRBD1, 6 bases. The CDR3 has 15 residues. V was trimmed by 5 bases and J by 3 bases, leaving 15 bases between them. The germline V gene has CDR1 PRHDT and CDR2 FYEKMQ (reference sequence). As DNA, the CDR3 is TGTGCCAGCAGCCCCCGGGACAAAGTGACAGATACGCAGTATTTT. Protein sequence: CASSPRDKVTDTQYF.

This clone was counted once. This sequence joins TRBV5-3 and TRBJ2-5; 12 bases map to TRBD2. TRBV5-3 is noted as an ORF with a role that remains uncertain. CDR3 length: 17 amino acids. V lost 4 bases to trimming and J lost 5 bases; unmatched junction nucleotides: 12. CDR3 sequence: CARSLVPSGRALETQYF. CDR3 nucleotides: TGTGCCAGAAGCCTGGTCCCTAGCGGGAGGGCCTTGGAGACCCAGTACTTC.

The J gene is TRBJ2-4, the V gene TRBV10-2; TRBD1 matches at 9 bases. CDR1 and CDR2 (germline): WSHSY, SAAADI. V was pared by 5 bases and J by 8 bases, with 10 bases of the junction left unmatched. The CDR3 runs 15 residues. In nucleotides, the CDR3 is TGCGCCAGCAGTATGAAGACAGGGGGGGAGGACATTCAGTACTTC. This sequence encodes CASSMKTGGEDIQYF.

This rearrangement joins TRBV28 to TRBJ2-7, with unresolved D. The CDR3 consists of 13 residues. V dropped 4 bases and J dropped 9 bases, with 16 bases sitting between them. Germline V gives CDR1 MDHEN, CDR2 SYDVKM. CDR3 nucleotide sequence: TGTGCCAGCAGTTCATTTTATCAGGTAGCGCAGTACTTC. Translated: CASSSFYQVAQYF.

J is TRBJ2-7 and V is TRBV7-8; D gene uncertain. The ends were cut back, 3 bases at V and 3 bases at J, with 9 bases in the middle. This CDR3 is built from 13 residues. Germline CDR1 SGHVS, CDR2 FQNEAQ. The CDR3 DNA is TGTGCCAGCAGCTTCCGCAGTCACTACGAGCAGTACTTC. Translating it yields CASSFRSHYEQYF.

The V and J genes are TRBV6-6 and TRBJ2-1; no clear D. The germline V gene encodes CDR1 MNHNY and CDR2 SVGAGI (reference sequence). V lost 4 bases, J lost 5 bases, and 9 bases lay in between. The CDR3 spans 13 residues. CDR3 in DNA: TGTGCCAGCAGTTTAGGACGCAACAATGAGCAGTTCTTC. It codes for CASSLGRNNEQFF.

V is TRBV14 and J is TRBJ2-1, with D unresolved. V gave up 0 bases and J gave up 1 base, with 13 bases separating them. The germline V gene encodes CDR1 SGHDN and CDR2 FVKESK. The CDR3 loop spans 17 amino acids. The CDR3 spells CASSQDPSAVSYNEQFF. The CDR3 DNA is TGTGCCAGCAGCCAAGATCCATCAGCCGTTTCCTACAATGAGCAGTTCTTC.

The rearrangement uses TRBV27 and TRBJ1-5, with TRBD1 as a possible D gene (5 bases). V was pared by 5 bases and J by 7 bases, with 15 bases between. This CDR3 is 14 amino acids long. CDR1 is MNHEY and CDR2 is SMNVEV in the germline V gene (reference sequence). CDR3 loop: CASSHVGVGQPQHF. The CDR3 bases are TGTGCCAGCAGTCACGTAGGGGTTGGGCAGCCCCAGCATTTT.

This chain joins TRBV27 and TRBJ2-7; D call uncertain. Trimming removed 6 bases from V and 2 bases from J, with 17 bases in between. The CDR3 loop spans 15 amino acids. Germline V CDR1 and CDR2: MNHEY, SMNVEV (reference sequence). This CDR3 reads CASRISPAHTYEQYF. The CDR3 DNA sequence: TGTGCCAGCAGGATCTCCCCGGCGCACACCTACGAGCAGTACTTC.

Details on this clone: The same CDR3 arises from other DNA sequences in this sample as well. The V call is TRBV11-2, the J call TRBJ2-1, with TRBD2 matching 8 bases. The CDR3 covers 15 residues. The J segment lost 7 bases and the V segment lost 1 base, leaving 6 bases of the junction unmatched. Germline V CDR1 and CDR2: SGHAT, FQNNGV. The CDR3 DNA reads TGTGCCAGCAGCTTAGCGGGAGGGCCTCGGAATGAGCAGTTCTTC. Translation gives CASSLAGGPRNEQFF.

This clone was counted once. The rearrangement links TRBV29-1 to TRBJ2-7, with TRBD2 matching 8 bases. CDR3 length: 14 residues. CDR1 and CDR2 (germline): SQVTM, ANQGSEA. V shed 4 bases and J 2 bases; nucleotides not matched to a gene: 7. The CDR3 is CSVVTAGDPYEQYF. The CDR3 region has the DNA TGCAGCGTTGTGACAGCGGGAGACCCCTACGAGCAGTACTTC.

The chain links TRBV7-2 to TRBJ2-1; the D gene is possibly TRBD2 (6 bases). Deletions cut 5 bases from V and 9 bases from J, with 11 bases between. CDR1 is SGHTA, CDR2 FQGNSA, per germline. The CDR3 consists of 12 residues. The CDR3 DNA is TGTGCCAGCAGCCAGGGACTTAGTGAGCAGTTCTTC. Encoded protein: CASSQGLSEQFF.